This T cell receptor beta chain was identified in a study of identical twins. Study findings and constraints: Invariant T cells like MAIT and iNKT could partly confound the zero-insertion analyses. Out-of-frame alpha sequences shared by twins showed excess low generation probability. Beta clonotypes that were abundant in cord blood contained fewer insertions, a pattern absent from memory repertoires.

The CDR3 is 13 amino acids. Trimming pared 5 bases from V and 5 bases from J, leaving 12 bases between. The germline V gene has CDR1 SEHNR and CDR2 FQNEAQ (reference sequence). This clonotype was counted ten times or more. Its antigen is as yet unknown. Unique molecular identifiers were present on cDNA, and template switching added a universal primer site. Each CDR3 protein is one row after TCRdb ran MiXCR on the 5' RACE reads. This repertoire shows a few hundred thousand distinct CDR3 sequences, approximately 8.8% found once; its top ten account for under 10%. The material sequenced was naive T cells sorted from blood. V gene TRBV7-9 combines with J gene TRBJ1-2, with D hard to call. The clonotype comes from a woman in her forties or fifties in good health. CDR3 nucleotide sequence: TGTGCCAGCAGCCCTACGGACGAATATGGCTACACCTTC. Its protein product is CASSPTDEYGYTF.